This is a list of T cell receptor beta chains from one sample in a study of CD8+ T cells in alopecia areata. Here immunoSEQ multiplex PCR was the method, and the copy in TCRdb shows in-frame clones only, minus some. The sample holds 150,000 or so clones; 85% to 90% are singletons and the top ten take about 14%. The material was CD8+ T cells sorted from blood, obtained at week 0. The receptors stem from a human donor with alopecia areata. Both conserved end residues are part of each CDR3. A D gene is named only where the DNA matches it firmly. For some rows the clone size is stated as once, few or many, or as a class when expanded; others skip it.

abundance | j_gene | d_gene | v_gene | CDR3aa | CDR3nt
. | TRBJ2-1 | TRBD2 | TRBV5-1 | CASSLGTGTSGRAEQFF | TGCGCCAGCAGCCTAGGAACAGGGACTAGCGGGAGGGCTGAGCAGTTCTTC
. | TRBJ2-1 | TRBD2 | TRBV19 | CASSLAESKYNEQFF | TGTGCCAGTAGTCTAGCGGAGAGTAAGTACAATGAGCAGTTCTTC
. | TRBJ2-1 | TRBD1 | TRBV27 | CASRGQGDKNEQFF | TGTGCCAGCAGGGGACAGGGGGACAAAAATGAGCAGTTCTTC
few | TRBJ2-1 | TRBD2 | TRBV29-1 | CSVVAGVNEQFF | TGCAGCGTGGTAGCGGGGGTCAATGAGCAGTTCTTC
. | TRBJ2-2 | TRBD2 | TRBV6-4 | CASSAGTKSTGELFF | TGTGCCAGCAGTGCCGGGACTAAGAGCACCGGGGAGCTGTTTTTT
. | TRBJ1-2 | . | TRBV4-1 | CASSQDVETPNYGYTF | TGCGCCAGCAGCCAAGATGTAGAAACGCCGAACTATGGCTACACCTTC
. | TRBJ2-7 | TRBD1 | TRBV5-1 | CASSPTGGPYEQYF | TGCGCCAGCAGCCCTACAGGGGGGCCCTACGAGCAGTACTTC
. | TRBJ2-7 | . | TRBV6-1 | CASSVGRISTYEQYF | TGTGCCAGCAGTGTTGGGCGGATCTCGACCTACGAGCAGTACTTC
once | TRBJ1-4 | . | TRBV10-2 | CASSEGATNEKLFF | TGCGCCAGCAGTGAGGGGGCAACTAATGAAAAACTGTTTTTT
. | TRBJ2-7 | . | TRBV9 | CASSVVGTVAYEQYF | TGTGCCAGCAGCGTAGTGGGTACGGTAGCCTACGAGCAGTACTTC
. | TRBJ2-3 | . | TRBV7-2 | CASSLGRSGWGTDTQYF | TGTGCCAGCAGCTTAGGACGGAGCGGGTGGGGCACAGATACGCAGTATTTT
. | TRBJ1-2 | TRBD1 | TRBV2 | CASSDWQGASGYTF | TGTGCCAGCAGTGATTGGCAGGGGGCGAGTGGCTACACCTTC
. | TRBJ1-6 | . | TRBV5-1 | CASSLPTTGRLRSPLHF | TGCGCCAGCAGCTTGCCGACCACAGGGCGCCTTAGGTCACCCCTCCACTTT
. | TRBJ2-7 | . | TRBV29-1 | CSVGQLTYEQYF | TGCAGCGTCGGACAGCTGACCTACGAGCAGTACTTC
. | TRBJ2-7 | . | TRBV11-2 | CASSLDPSSYEQYF | TGTGCCAGCAGCTTAGATCCGAGCTCCTACGAGCAGTACTTC
. | TRBJ1-1 | . | TRBV10-3 | CAISEGSNTEAFF | TGTGCCATCAGTGAAGGCAGCAACACTGAAGCTTTCTTT
. | TRBJ2-7 | TRBD1 | TRBV27 | CASSSIDRAHHEQYF | TGTGCCAGCAGTTCGATCGACAGGGCGCACCACGAGCAGTACTTC
. | TRBJ2-5 | . | TRBV5-1 | CASSLPGIQETQYF | TGCGCCAGCAGCTTGCCCGGTATACAAGAGACCCAGTACTTC
. | TRBJ2-7 | . | TRBV5-6 | CASSFWTQDEQYF | TGTGCCAGCAGCTTTTGGACGCAAGACGAGCAGTACTTC
. | TRBJ2-3 | . | TRBV6-1 | CASSVTSVGTDTQYF | TGTGCCAGCAGTGTAACTTCTGTGGGGACAGATACGCAGTATTTT
. | TRBJ2-5 | . | TRBV7-3 | CASSLNHALAEETQYF | TGTGCCAGCAGCTTAAATCACGCTCTAGCAGAAGAGACCCAGTACTTC
. | TRBJ2-2 | TRBD2 | TRBV5-4 | CASSLRGGDTGELFF | TGTGCCAGCAGCTTGCGCGGGGGGGACACCGGGGAGCTGTTTTTT
once | TRBJ1-3 | TRBD1 | TRBV14 | CASSPGTASGNTIYF | TGTGCCAGCAGCCCCGGGACAGCCTCTGGAAACACCATATATTTT
. | TRBJ1-1 | . | TRBV4-1 | CASSQDITVGTEAFF | TGCGCCAGCAGCCAAGATATCACGGTAGGCACTGAAGCTTTCTTT
. | TRBJ2-7 | TRBD1 | TRBV27 | CASSLGTALYEQYF | TGTGCCAGCAGTTTGGGGACAGCCCTTTACGAGCAGTACTTC
few | TRBJ2-1 | . | TRBV14 | CASSHFDQGIEQFF | TGTGCCAGCAGCCACTTCGACCAGGGGATTGAGCAGTTCTTC
. | TRBJ2-7 | . | TRBV4-2 | CASSQESGSYEQYF | TGTGCCAGCAGCCAAGAATCCGGTTCCTACGAGCAGTACTTC
. | TRBJ1-1 | . | TRBV29-1 | CSVGSGSFTEAFF | TGCAGCGTCGGGTCGGGGAGTTTCACTGAAGCTTTCTTT
. | TRBJ2-2 | TRBD1 | TRBV4-1 | CASSQVGQGDGELFF | TGCGCCAGCAGCCAAGTCGGACAGGGCGACGGGGAGCTGTTTTTT
once | TRBJ2-2 | . | TRBV13 | CASSLAGAGNTGELFF | TGTGCCAGCAGCTTAGCAGGGGCCGGGAACACCGGGGAGCTGTTTTTT
. | TRBJ2-5 | . | TRBV5-6 | CASSYAVRQVYGETQYF | TGTGCCAGCAGCTACGCCGTTAGACAGGTTTATGGGGAGACCCAGTACTTC
. | TRBJ2-7 | . | TRBV9 | CASSEGGQPYEQYF | TGTGCCAGCAGCGAGGGGGGACAGCCCTACGAGCAGTACTTC
once | TRBJ2-1 | TRBD1 | TRBV9 | CASSLDRTTISVEQFF | TGTGCCAGCAGCTTGGACAGGACCACAATTTCGGTTGAGCAGTTCTTC
. | TRBJ2-7 | TRBD1 | TRBV2 | CAGGTGSYEQYF | TGTGCCGGAGGGACAGGGAGCTACGAGCAGTACTTC
. | TRBJ1-2 | TRBD1 | TRBV27 | CASSLGTADRRYTF | TGTGCCAGCAGTTTGGGGACAGCCGATCGACGTTACACCTTC
. | TRBJ2-7 | . | TRBV29-1 | CSVEGSGRGKRSYEQYF | TGCAGCGTTGAAGGATCTGGTAGGGGTAAGAGGTCCTACGAGCAGTACTTC
. | TRBJ2-1 | . | TRBV11-1 | CASSHRSYNEQFF | TGTGCCAGCAGCCATAGATCCTACAATGAGCAGTTCTTC
. | TRBJ2-7 | . | TRBV27 | CASSLYTPIADQYF | TGTGCCAGCAGTCTCTACACCCCAATAGCGGACCAGTACTTC
. | TRBJ2-1 | . | TRBV7-9 | CASSPYPAGSNEQFF | TGTGCCAGCAGCCCTTACCCGGCAGGGTCCAATGAGCAGTTCTTC
. | TRBJ1-1 | TRBD1 | TRBV6-1 | CASSEGTGVTEAFF | TGTGCCAGCAGTGAAGGGACAGGGGTAACTGAAGCTTTCTTT
few | TRBJ2-3 | . | TRBV29-1 | CSVGTEATDTQYF | TGCAGCGTTGGAACTGAGGCCACAGATACGCAGTATTTT
. | TRBJ1-1 | . | TRBV7-9 | CASEPGAGNTEAFF | TGTGCCAGCGAACCCGGAGCGGGGAACACTGAAGCTTTCTTT
once | TRBJ2-2 | TRBD2 | TRBV10-2 | CANLPSSGTSGGQRGTGELFF | TGCGCCAACCTCCCGTCTTCCGGGACTAGCGGGGGGCAGCGGGGCACCGGGGAGCTGTTTTTT
. | TRBJ2-2 | . | TRBV27 | CASSLYSTGELFF | TGTGCCAGCAGTTTATATAGCACCGGGGAGCTGTTTTTT
. | TRBJ2-5 | . | TRBV25-1 | CASRRGETQYF | TGTGCCAGCAGGAGAGGAGAGACCCAGTACTTC
. | TRBJ2-1 | TRBD2 | TRBV30 | CAQERARGAGGFYNEQFF | TGTGCCCAAGAACGAGCCCGAGGAGCGGGGGGATTCTACAATGAGCAGTTCTTC
once | TRBJ2-3 | . | TRBV2 | CASRSGNYTDTQYF | TGTGCCAGCAGGTCAGGGAACTACACAGATACGCAGTATTTT
. | TRBJ1-1 | . | TRBV4-1 | CASSPPGMLMNTEAFF | TGCGCCAGCAGCCCCCCCGGCATGCTTATGAACACTGAAGCTTTCTTT
. | TRBJ2-2 | . | TRBV27 | CASSVWNTGELFF | TGTGCCAGCAGTGTATGGAACACCGGGGAGCTGTTTTTT